This entry lists 19 T cell receptor beta chains sequenced from one sample in a study of blood T cell repertoires in COVID-19. TCRdb's copy holds only in-frame clones and misses some; the assay was immunoSEQ multiplex PCR. The sample consists of tens of thousands of clones, around nine tenths of them appearing once. The sequencing sample was made of peripheral blood. The receptor set was obtained from a woman older than 75 with acute or convalescent COVID-19.

The chain joins TRBV6-6 to TRBJ2-4; D perhaps matches TRBD2 (6 bases). Trimming left V 5 bases short and J 1 base short, with 12 bases between. Germline V lookup: CDR1 MNHNY, CDR2 SVGAGI (reference sequence). CDR3 length: 15 amino acids. CDR3 bases: TGTGCCAGCAGTCAGACTAGAACTGCCAAAAACATTCAGTACTTC. The encoded protein is CASSQTRTAKNIQYF.

This rearrangement joins TRBV5-1 to TRBJ2-5; 9 bases match TRBD2. This CDR3 region has 16 residues. Germline V gives CDR1 SGHRS, CDR2 YFSETQ. V shed 0 bases and J 4 bases; nucleotides not matched to a gene: 7. In DNA form, the CDR3 reads TGCGCCAGCAGCTTGGGGGGTAGCGGGAGTGGAGAGACCCAGTACTTC. Translation: CASSLGGSGSGETQYF.

The chain is built from TRBV7-2 and TRBJ2-7, with D perhaps matching TRBD2 (6 bases). This CDR3 contains 14 residues. The germline V and J ends were trimmed by 3 bases and 1 base, with 10 bases remaining between them. In germline, CDR1 is SGHTA, CDR2 FQGNSA. CDR3 sequence: CASSFRTTSYEQYF. As DNA, the CDR3 is TGTGCCAGCAGCTTCAGGACTACTTCCTACGAGCAGTACTTC.

The chain uses TRBV7-9 and TRBJ1-2; D remains unclear. CDR3 size: 15 residues. Trimming removed 5 bases at V and 4 bases at J, with 17 bases between. CDR1 is SEHNR, CDR2 FQNEAQ, per germline (reference sequence). The CDR3 here is CASSGRPGGGYGYTF. DNA for the CDR3: TGTGCCAGCAGCGGAAGGCCGGGCGGAGGCTATGGCTACACCTTC.

The chain carries TRBV9 and TRBJ2-3; D is perhaps TRBD2 (7 bases). Trimming left V 4 bases short and J 0 bases short, with 15 bases between. The CDR3 length is 16 residues. Germline CDR1 reads SGDLS; CDR2 reads YYNGEE. The CDR3: CASSPGLGGSTDTQYF. The CDR3 DNA reads TGTGCCAGCAGCCCCGGACTAGGGGGTAGCACAGATACGCAGTATTTT.

This clone was observed once. The chain carries TRBV5-4 and TRBJ2-7, with TRBD2 matching 12 bases. The J segment lost 4 bases and the V segment lost 4 bases, leaving 3 bases of the junction unmatched. This CDR3 is built from 14 residues. In germline, CDR1 is SGHNT, CDR2 YYREEE (reference sequence). CDR3 protein: CASSRTSGKYEQYF. The CDR3 DNA follows: TGTGCCAGCAGCCGGACTAGCGGGAAGTACGAGCAGTACTTC.

The J gene is TRBJ2-5, the V gene TRBV6-5; D may be TRBD1 (5 bases). The CDR3 totals 11 residues. The germline gives CDR1 MNHEY, CDR2 SVGAGI. V shed 8 bases and J shed 4 bases, with 8 bases lying between them. The CDR3 here is CASGQGETQYF. In DNA, the CDR3 is TGTGCCAGCGGCCAGGGAGAGACCCAGTACTTC.

CDR3 amino acids: CASSQVTRAEQFF. DNA for the CDR3: TGTGCCAGCAGCCAAGTTACTAGGGCTGAGCAGTTCTTC. The rearrangement joins TRBV3-1 (or the pseudogene TRBV3-2) to TRBJ2-1; TRBD2 is a possible D gene (5 bases). This CDR3 spans 13 amino acids. CDR1 and CDR2 (germline): LGHDT, YNNKEL (reference sequence). Trimming stripped 1 base from V and 9 bases from J, with 10 bases between.

The chain carries TRBV7-3 and TRBJ2-7; 7 bases match TRBD2. J gave up 7 bases and V 1 base, and 10 bases lay outside the gene matches. The CDR3 is 15 amino acids. Germline-derived CDR1 and CDR2 are SGHTA and FQGTGA. Here the CDR3 DNA reads TGTGCCAGCAGCTTAATCGCGGGAGTCTTGGGTGAGCAGTACTTC. Amino acid sequence: CASSLIAGVLGEQYF.

The J gene is TRBJ1-2, the V gene TRBV5-1; 7 nucleotides match TRBD1. Germline V gene data show CDR1 as SGHRS and CDR2 as YFSETQ. Unmatched junction bases numbered 2, after V lost 0 bases and J lost 3 bases. The CDR3 covers 14 residues. Written as DNA, the CDR3 is TGCGCCAGCAGCTTGGGGGGGACAGACTATGGCTACACCTTC. Encoded protein: CASSLGGTDYGYTF. Drawing the rest from reference TRBV5-1 and TRBJ1-2, the complete variable domain is KAGVTQTPRYLIKTRGQQVTLSCSPISGHRSVSWYQQTPGQGLQFLFEYFSETQRNKGNFPGRFSGRQFSNSRSEMNVSTLELGDSALYLCASSLGGTDYGYTFGSGTRLTVV.

The V gene is TRBV6-2 or TRBV6-3, the J gene TRBJ1-6, with 12 bases matching TRBD1. CDR1 and CDR2 (germline): MNHEY, SVGEGT. CDR3 length: 14 amino acids. V shed 5 bases and J 10 bases; nucleotides not matched to a gene: 3. The CDR3 DNA reads as TGTGCCAGCAGTCTCGGGACAGGGGGCTCACCCCTCCACTTT. Amino acids: CASSLGTGGSPLHF.

The genes are TRBV29-1 and TRBJ2-4, with D unclear. Germline lookup yields CDR1 SQVTM and CDR2 ANQGSEA. V lost 2 bases to trimming and J lost 0 bases, with 5 bases between them. This CDR3 spans 13 amino acids. CDR3 in DNA: TGCAGCGTTGAATCCCTAGCCAAAAACATTCAGTACTTC. Its protein product is CSVESLAKNIQYF.

This clone turned up a few times. This chain links TRBV19 with TRBJ2-4, with D possibly being TRBD1 (6 bases). The germline V gene encodes CDR1 LNHDA and CDR2 SQIVND (reference sequence). The CDR3 covers 16 residues. V lost 5 bases and J lost 7, with 21 bases in between. As DNA, the CDR3 is TGTGCCAGTAGTCAGGGGCGCCTAACATCGGAGAACATTCAGTACTTC. Protein product: CASSQGRLTSENIQYF.

The genes are TRBV2 and TRBJ2-2; the D gene is possibly TRBD1 (6 bases). Germline lookup yields CDR1 SNHLY and CDR2 FYNNEI. V lost 11 bases to trimming and J lost 7 bases, with 20 bases between them. The CDR3 extends over 14 amino acids. The CDR3 nucleotides are TGTGCCCTGCGCCAGGGGCGGCGGAACGGGGAGCTGTTTTTT. Its translation is CALRQGRRNGELFF. Full variable domain (missing parts from reference TRBV2 and TRBJ2-2): EPEVTQTPSHQVTQMGQEVILRCVPISNHLYFYWYRQILGQKVEFLVSFYNNEISEKSEIFDDQFSVERPDGSNFTLKIRSTKLEDSAMYFCALRQGRRNGELFFGEGSRLTVL.

The chain combines TRBV19 with TRBJ1-1; 8 bases agree with TRBD1. V lost 6 bases, J lost 7 bases, and 13 bases stayed unmatched. CDR1 LNHDA and CDR2 SQIVND come from the germline V gene (reference sequence). The CDR3 loop spans 15 amino acids. This CDR3 is CASRYGGQGGDEAFF. In DNA form, the CDR3 reads TGTGCCAGTAGATATGGAGGACAGGGAGGCGATGAAGCTTTCTTT.

This clone has a single count. This chain links TRBV12-5 with TRBJ2-3; TRBD2 matches at 16 bases. Germline CDR1 reads LGHNT; CDR2 reads FRNRAP. The CDR3 runs to 16 residues. The V gene end was trimmed by 5 bases and the J gene end by 4 bases; junction bases not matched to a gene: 3. The CDR3 sequence: CASGPGLAGGPDTQYF. CDR3 DNA: TGTGCTAGTGGTCCGGGACTAGCGGGGGGGCCAGATACGCAGTATTTT.

The chain joins TRBV19 to TRBJ1-2; D not resolved. This CDR3 is 15 amino acids long. Between the trimmed V and J ends, which lost 0 bases and 3 bases, there was a span of 11 bases. Germline CDR1 LNHDA, CDR2 SQIVND (reference sequence). The CDR3 region has the DNA TGTGCCAGTAGTATAGACGCCAGGAAATACTATGGCTACACCTTC. This gives the protein CASSIDARKYYGYTF.

The V call is TRBV5-8, the J call TRBJ2-1, with TRBD2 identical over 10 bases. Trimming took 2 bases from V and 3 from J; bases not matched to a gene: 2. Germline lookup yields CDR1 SGHTS and CDR2 YDEGEE. The CDR3 runs to 15 residues. CDR3 region: CASSFTSGIYNEQFF. The DNA of the CDR3 is TGTGCCAGCAGCTTTACTAGCGGGATCTACAATGAGCAGTTCTTC.

The V and J genes are TRBV7-2 and TRBJ2-3, with 10 bases identical to TRBD2. The CDR3 is 19 amino acids. Germline values: CDR1 SGHTA, CDR2 FQGNSA. V was clipped by 0 bases and J by 3 bases; unmatched bases: 12. CDR3 loop: CASSLASLAGAPGTDTQYF. The CDR3 nucleotides read TGTGCCAGCAGCTTAGCATCCCTAGCGGGGGCCCCAGGGACAGATACGCAGTATTTT.